The sequence of this TCR beta chain was determined in a study of cytomegalovirus exposure and HLA in healthy donors. Study results and limitations: An analysis that was carried out later associated 15,000 to 20,000 TCR beta sequences with HLA alleles at 0.05 false discovery rate. A likely sequencing artifact accounted for one observed cluster of highly shared sequence variants. Because they were indistinguishable, some V segments, including TRBV6-2 and TRBV6-3, were excluded.

V lost 2 bases and J lost 2, with 3 bases in between. Per the germline V gene, CDR1 is GTSNPN and CDR2 is SVGIG (reference sequence). The CDR3 has 11 residues. Of note for this clone: Its antigen is undetermined. This sample includes further DNA sequences coding for the same CDR3.

PCR was performed using 60 Vbeta and 13 Jbeta primers. Profiled with immunoSEQ multiplex PCR; TCRdb holds only in-frame clones, not every one. Of some 170,000 clones in the sample, 82% are singletons; the top ten hold approximately 1.4%. The gene calls are TRBV30 and TRBJ1-2; no firm D call. The TCR originated in a girl aged 10-17 years in good health and CMV-seropositive. Sequencing was carried out using PBMCs. CDR3 amino acids: CAWSLNYGYTF. The DNA for the CDR3 is TGTGCCTGGAGTCTCAACTATGGCTACACCTTC.